This T cell receptor beta chain was captured by sequencing in a study of CD8 T cells in ankylosing spondylitis. Germline V CDR1 and CDR2: DFQATT, SNEGSKA (reference sequence). This CDR3 has 15 amino acids. The V gene lost 2 bases and the J gene lost 0 bases, with 11 bases spanning the gap. Libraries of TCR beta came from quantitative 5'-RACE with molecular barcodes. Each CDR3 protein gets one entry after TCRdb re-called the 5' RACE reads with MiXCR. The sample lists 300,000 to 350,000 distinct CDR3 sequences, 20% occurring once. In this sample, this clonotype turned up a few times. Its antigen is unknown. Study results and caveats: It appeared that ankylosing spondylitis blood was characterized by a TCR beta motif of fewer than ten highly homologous variants. Disease-linked clones displayed a CD8+ phenotype and appeared relatively rarely in peripheral blood.

V gene TRBV20-1 combines with J gene TRBJ1-3, with D unclear. The sequence was collected from a female donor with ankylosing spondylitis or in good health (not recorded which). Sequencing used blood, either unsorted or a sorted T cell fraction (not recorded which). The DNA of the CDR3 is TGCAGTGCTAGAACGCCGGGATACTCTGGAAACACCATATATTTT. This translates into CSARTPGYSGNTIYF.